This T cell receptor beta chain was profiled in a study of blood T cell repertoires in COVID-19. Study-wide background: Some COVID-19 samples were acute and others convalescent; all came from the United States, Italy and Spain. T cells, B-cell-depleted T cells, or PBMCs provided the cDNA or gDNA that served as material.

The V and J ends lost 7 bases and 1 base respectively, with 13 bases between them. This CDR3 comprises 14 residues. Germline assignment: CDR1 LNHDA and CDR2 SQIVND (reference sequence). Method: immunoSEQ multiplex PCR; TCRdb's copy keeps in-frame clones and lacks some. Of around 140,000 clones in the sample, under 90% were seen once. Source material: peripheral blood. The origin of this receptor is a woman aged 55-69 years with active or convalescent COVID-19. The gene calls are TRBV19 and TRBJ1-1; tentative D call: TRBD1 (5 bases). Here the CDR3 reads CASTVVGGNTEAFF. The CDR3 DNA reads TGTGCCAGTACCGTAGTGGGGGGGAACACTGAAGCTTTCTTT.